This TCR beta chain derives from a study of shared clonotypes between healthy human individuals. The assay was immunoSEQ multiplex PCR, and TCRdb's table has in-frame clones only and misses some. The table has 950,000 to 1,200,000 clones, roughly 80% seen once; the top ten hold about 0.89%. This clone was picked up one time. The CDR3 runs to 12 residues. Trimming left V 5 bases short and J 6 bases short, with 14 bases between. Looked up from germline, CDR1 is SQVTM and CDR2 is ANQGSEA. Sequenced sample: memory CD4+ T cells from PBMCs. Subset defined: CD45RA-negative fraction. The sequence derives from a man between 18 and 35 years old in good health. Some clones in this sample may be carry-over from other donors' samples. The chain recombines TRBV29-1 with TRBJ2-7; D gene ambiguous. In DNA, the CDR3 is TGCAGCGTTTTTCGCAATTCCGGCGAGCAGTACTTC. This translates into CSVFRNSGEQYF.